The present T cell receptor beta chain was sequenced within a study of blood T cell repertoires in COVID-19. Overall study context: Samples of COVID-19 (acute and convalescent) were obtained from the United States, Italy and Spain. The analysed material was cDNA or gDNA that came from T cells, B-cell-depleted T cells, or PBMCs.

One Seattle source followed patients from active infection through their disease course. This CDR3 comprises 16 residues. Germline-derived CDR1 and CDR2 are SGHNT and YYREEE (reference sequence). Trimming took 3 bases from V and 3 from J, leaving 16 bases between them. In the study's own analysis: Reference gene primer amplification gave nucleated cell count estimates. Clones were read by immunoSEQ multiplex PCR, and TCRdb kept only the in-frame ones, dropping some. That table gives V, J and clone size, and the DNA gave D and trimming. The data contain fewer than 300,000 clones, 65% to 90% of them seen just once; the ten biggest clones take up more than 9%.

This chain uses TRBV5-4 with TRBJ1-3; possibly TRBD1 for D (6 bases). The origin of this receptor is a man aged 50 to 59 with COVID-19, enrolled during active disease. Sequences were obtained from peripheral blood. CDR3 bases: TGTGCCAGCAGCTCGGCGGGGGGGCCGAGTGGAAACACCATATATTTT. Residues: CASSSAGGPSGNTIYF.